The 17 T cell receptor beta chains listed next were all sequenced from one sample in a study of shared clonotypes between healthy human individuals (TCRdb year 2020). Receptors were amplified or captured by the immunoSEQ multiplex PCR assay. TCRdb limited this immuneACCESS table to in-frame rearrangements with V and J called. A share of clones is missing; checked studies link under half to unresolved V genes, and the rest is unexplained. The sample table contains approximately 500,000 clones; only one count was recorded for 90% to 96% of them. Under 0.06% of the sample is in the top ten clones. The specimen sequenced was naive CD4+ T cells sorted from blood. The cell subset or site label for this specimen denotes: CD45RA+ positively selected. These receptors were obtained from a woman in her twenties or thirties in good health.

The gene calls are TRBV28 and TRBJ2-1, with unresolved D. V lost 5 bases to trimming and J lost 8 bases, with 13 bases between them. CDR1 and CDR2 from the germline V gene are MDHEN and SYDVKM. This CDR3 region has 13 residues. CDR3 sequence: CASSLSFRYEQFF. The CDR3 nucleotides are TGTGCCAGCAGTCTTAGCTTTAGGTATGAGCAGTTCTTC.

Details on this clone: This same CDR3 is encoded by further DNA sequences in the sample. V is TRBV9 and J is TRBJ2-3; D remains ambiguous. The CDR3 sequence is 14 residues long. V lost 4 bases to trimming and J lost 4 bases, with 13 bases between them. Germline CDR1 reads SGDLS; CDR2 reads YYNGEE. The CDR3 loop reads CASSIRPSSDTQYF. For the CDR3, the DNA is TGTGCCAGCAGCATTCGCCCTTCCTCAGATACGCAGTATTTT. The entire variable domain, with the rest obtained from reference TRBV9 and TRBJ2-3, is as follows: DSGVTQTPKHLITATGQRVTLRCSPRSGDLSVYWYQQSLDQGLQFLIQYYNGEERAKGNILERFSAQQFPDLHSELNLSSLELGDSALYFCASSIRPSSDTQYFGPGTRLTVL.

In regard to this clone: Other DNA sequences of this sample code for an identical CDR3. The CDR3 DNA sequence: TGTGCCAGCAGTTTATCCGGAGATACGCAGTATTTT. This codes for CASSLSGDTQYF. The chain combines TRBV28 with TRBJ2-3; no definite D call. Germline V gene sequence: CDR1 MDHEN, CDR2 SYDVKM. This CDR3 contains 12 residues. Trimming cost V 1 base and J 5 bases, with 4 bases left between them. Full variable domain (rest looked up from reference TRBV28 and TRBJ2-3): DVKVTQSSRYLVKRTGEKVFLECVQDMDHENMFWYRQDPGLGLRLIYFSYDVKMKEKGDIPEGYSVSREKKERFSLILESASTNQTSMYLCASSLSGDTQYFGPGTRLTVL.

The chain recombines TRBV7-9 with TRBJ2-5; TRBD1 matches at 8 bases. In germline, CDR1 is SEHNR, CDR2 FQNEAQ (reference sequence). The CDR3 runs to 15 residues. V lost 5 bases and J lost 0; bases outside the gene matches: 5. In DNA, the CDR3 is TGTGCCAGCAGCGCTTACAGGGGGAACCAAGAGACCCAGTACTTC. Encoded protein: CASSAYRGNQETQYF.

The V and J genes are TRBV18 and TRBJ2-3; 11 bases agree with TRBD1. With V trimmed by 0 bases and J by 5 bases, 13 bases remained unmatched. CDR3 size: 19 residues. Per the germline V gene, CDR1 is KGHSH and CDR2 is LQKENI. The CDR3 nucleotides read TGTGCCAGCTCACCACCCCGCCCCCTTGGGACAGGGGGAATAGATACGCAGTATTTT. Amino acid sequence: CASSPPRPLGTGGIDTQYF.

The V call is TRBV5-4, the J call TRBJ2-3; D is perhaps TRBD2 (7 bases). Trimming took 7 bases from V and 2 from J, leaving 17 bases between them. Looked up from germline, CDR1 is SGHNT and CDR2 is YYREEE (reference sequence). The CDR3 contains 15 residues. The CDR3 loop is CASGGGRGVTDTQYF. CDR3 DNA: TGTGCCAGCGGGGGCGGGAGAGGGGTCACAGATACGCAGTATTTT.

Here the CDR3 reads CASSLDHEQYF. CDR3 nucleotide sequence: TGTGCCAGCAGCTTAGACCACGAGCAGTACTTC. The chain has TRBV7-9 and TRBJ2-7; D gene uncertain. V shed 1 base and J shed 5 bases, with 3 bases lying between them. This CDR3 comprises 11 residues. CDR1 SEHNR and CDR2 FQNEAQ come from the germline V gene (reference sequence).

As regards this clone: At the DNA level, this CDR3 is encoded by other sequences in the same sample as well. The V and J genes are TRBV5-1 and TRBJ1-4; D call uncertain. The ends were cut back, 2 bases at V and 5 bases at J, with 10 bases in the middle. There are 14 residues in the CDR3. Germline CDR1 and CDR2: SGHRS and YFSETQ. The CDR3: CASSLGQINEKLFF. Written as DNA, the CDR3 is TGCGCCAGCAGCTTAGGGCAGATAAATGAAAAACTGTTTTTT.

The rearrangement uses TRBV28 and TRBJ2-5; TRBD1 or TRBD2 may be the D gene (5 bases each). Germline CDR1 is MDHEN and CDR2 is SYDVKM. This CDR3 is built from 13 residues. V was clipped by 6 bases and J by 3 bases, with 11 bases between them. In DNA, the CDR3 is TGTGCCAGCAGACCCGGGACGGAAGAGACCCAGTACTTC. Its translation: CASRPGTEETQYF.

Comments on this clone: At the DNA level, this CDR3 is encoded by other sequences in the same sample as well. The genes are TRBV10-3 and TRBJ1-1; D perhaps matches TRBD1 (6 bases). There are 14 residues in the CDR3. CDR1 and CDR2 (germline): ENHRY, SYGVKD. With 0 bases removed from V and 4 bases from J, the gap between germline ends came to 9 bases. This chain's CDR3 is CAISESGGATEAFF. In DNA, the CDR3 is TGTGCCATCAGTGAGTCCGGGGGGGCCACTGAAGCTTTCTTT.

The CDR3 spells CASSPRLAGGPSTDTQYF. The CDR3 region has the DNA TGTGCCAGCTCACCACGGTTAGCGGGAGGTCCTAGCACAGATACGCAGTATTTT. The chain links TRBV18 to TRBJ2-3; TRBD2 agrees at 10 bases. This CDR3 contains 18 residues. The germline V gene encodes CDR1 KGHSH and CDR2 LQKENI. Trimming took 1 base from V and 0 from J; bases not matched to a gene: 7.

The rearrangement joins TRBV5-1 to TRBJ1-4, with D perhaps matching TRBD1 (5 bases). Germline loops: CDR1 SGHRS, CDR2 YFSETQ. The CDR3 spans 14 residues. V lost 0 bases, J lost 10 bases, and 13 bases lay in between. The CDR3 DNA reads TGCGCCAGCAGCTTGGGGACAACGAGTGGAAAACTGTTTTTT. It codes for CASSLGTTSGKLFF.

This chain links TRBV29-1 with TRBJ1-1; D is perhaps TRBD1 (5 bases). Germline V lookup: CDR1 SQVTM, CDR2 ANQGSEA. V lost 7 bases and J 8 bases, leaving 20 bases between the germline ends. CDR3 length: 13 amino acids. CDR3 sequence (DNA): TGCAGCGCCACTATCAGGTGGGGGGAAGAAGCTTTCTTT. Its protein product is CSATIRWGEEAFF.

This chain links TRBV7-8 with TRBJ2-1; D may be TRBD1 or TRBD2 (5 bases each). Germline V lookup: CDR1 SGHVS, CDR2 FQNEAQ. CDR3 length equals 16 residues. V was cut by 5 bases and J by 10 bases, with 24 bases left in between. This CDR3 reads CASSVLRGPPLTEQFF. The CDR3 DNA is TGTGCCAGCAGCGTACTACGGGGACCCCCTCTTACCGAGCAGTTCTTC. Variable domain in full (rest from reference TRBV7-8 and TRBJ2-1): GAGVSQSPRYKVAKRGQDVALRCDPISGHVSLFWYQQALGQGPEFLTYFQNEAQLDKSGLPSDRFFAERPEGSVSTLKIQRTQQEDSAVYLCASSVLRGPPLTEQFFGPGTRLTVL.

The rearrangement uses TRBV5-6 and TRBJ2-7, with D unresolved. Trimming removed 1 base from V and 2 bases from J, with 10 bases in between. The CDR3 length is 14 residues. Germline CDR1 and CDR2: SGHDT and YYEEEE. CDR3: CASSLLTGTYEQYF. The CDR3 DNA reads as TGTGCCAGCAGCTTGTTAACCGGAACCTACGAGCAGTACTTC.

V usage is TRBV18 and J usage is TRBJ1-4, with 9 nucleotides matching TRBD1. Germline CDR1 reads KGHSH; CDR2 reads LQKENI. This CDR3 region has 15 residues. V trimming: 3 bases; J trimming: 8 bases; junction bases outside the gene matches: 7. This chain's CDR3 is CASSPPGTGNEKLFF. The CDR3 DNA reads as TGTGCCAGCTCACCTCCCGGGACAGGGAACGAAAAACTGTTTTTT.

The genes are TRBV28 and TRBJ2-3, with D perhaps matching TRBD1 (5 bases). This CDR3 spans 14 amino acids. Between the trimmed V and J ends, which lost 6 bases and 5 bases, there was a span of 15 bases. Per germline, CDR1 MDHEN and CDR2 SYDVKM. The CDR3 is CASRAQGFGDTQYF. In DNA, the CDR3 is TGTGCCAGCAGAGCTCAGGGATTTGGAGATACGCAGTATTTT.